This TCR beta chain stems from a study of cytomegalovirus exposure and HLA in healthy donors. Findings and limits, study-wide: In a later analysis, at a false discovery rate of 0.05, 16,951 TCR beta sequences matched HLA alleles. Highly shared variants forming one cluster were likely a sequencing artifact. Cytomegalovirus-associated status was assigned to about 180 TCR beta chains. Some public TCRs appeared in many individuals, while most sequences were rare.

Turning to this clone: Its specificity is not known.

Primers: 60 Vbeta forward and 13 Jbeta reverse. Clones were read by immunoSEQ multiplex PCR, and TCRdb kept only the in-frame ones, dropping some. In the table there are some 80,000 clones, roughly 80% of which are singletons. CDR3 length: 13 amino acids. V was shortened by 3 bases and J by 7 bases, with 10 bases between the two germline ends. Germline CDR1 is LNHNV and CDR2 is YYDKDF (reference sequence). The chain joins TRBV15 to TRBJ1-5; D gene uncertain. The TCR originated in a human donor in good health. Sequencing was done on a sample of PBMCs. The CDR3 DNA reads TGTGCCACCAGCAGTAGAGGGAACCAGCCCCAGCATTTT. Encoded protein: CATSSRGNQPQHF.